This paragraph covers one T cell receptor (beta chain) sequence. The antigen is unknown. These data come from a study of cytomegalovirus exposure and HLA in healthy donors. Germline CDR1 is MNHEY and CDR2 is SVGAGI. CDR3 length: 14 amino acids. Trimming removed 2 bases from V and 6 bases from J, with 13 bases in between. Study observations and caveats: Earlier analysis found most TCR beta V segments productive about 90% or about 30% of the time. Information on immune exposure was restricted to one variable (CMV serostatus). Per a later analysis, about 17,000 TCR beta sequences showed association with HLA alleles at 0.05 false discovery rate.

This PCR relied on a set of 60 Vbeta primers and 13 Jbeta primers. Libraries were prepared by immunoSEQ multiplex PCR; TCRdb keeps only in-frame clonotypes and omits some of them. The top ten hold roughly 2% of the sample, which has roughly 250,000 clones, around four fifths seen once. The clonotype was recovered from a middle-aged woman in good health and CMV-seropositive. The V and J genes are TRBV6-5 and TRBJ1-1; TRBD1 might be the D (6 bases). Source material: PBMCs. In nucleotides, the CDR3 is TGTGCCAGCAGTTACATACAGGGTGGGGCTGAAGCTTTCTTT. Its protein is CASSYIQGGAEAFF.